This TCR beta chain was recovered during a study of identical twins. Germline V gene sequence: CDR1 KGHDR, CDR2 SFDVKD. This CDR3 has 13 residues. Losses at the gene ends were 4 bases for V and 5 bases for J; bases not matched to a gene: 3. TCRdb reprocessed the 5' RACE reads with MiXCR, giving one entry per CDR3 protein. The sample consists of 600,000 to 700,000 distinct CDR3 sequences, 20% to 25% of them appearing once. These same records also appear under a second study, on T cells expressing NK-cell markers. That investigation notes: Sorted CD3+CD56-NKG2C+, CD3+CD56+NKG2C+ and CD3+CD56+NKG2C- T cells supplied the TCR beta repertoires.

The chain uses TRBV24-1 and TRBJ2-5, with TRBD2 matching 7 bases. The sample was PBMCs. The sequence derives from a woman aged 18-35 years in good health. CDR3 DNA sequence: TGTGCCACCAGTGACCCGCGGGGGGAGACCCAGTACTTC. Its translation: CATSDPRGETQYF.